These T cell receptor beta chains were read from a single sample in a study of PD-L1 blockade in urothelial cancer. Data came from immunoSEQ multiplex PCR; TCRdb stores just in-frame clones and leaves some out. The data contain about 32,000 clones, about nine tenths of them seen just once; the ten biggest clones take up more than 3%. Material: PBMCs, obtained around atezolizumab (anti-PD-L1) treatment. The receptor source for this set is a man between 50 and 59 years old with urothelial cancer. CDR3s include the opening cysteine and the closing phenylalanine or tryptophan. D genes are given only for firm matches. Clone size is not always given. Where it is, it says once, few, many or a class for expanded clones.

clone_size,d_call,j_call,v_call,cdr3_nt,cdr3_aa
-,TRBD1,TRBJ2-1,TRBV19,TGTGCCACCAAATCCCTCGCTTGGGACAGCAATGAGCAGTTCTTC,CATKSLAWDSNEQFF
few,-,TRBJ2-3,TRBV4-1,TGCGCCAGCAGCGGGGCAAGAGATACGCAGTATTTT,CASSGARDTQYF
few,TRBD1,TRBJ1-2,TRBV27,TGTGCCAGCAGCTCCGGGACAGGGCGTCACTATGGCTACACCTTC,CASSSGTGRHYGYTF
once,TRBD1,TRBJ1-5,TRBV27,TGTGCCAGCAGGGGGACAGGGGCGAGGCAGCCCCAGCATTTT,CASRGTGARQPQHF
-,TRBD1,TRBJ2-3,TRBV4-3,TGCGCCAGCAGCCAAGATTTAAGGGGACAGGGGACAGATACGCAGTATTTT,CASSQDLRGQGTDTQYF
once,TRBD1,TRBJ2-5,TRBV9,TGTGCCAGCAGCCGGGGACAGAGACCGGTGGGAGAGACCCAGTACTTC,CASSRGQRPVGETQYF
few,TRBD1,TRBJ2-4,TRBV28,TGTGCCAGCAGTTCCGGGACAGGACGTAACATTCAGTACTTC,CASSSGTGRNIQYF
-,-,TRBJ2-1,TRBV27,TGTGCCAGCAGTTTCGAGGGCCTCGGGTACAATGAGCAGTTCTTC,CASSFEGLGYNEQFF
-,TRBD1,TRBJ1-6,TRBV19,TGTGCCAGTACCCCGGGACAGTTGAATTCACCCCTCCACTTT,CASTPGQLNSPLHF
-,TRBD1,TRBJ2-7,TRBV19,TGTGCCAGTAGTTCCCTGGGGGACAGGGACATTTACGAGCAGTACTTC,CASSSLGDRDIYEQYF
once,TRBD2,TRBJ2-5,TRBV4-3,TGCGCCAGCAGCCCCTCGGGGGGACTAGCGGGACGACAAGAGACCCAGTACTTC,CASSPSGGLAGRQETQYF
-,-,TRBJ2-3,TRBV25-1,TGTGCCAGCAGTGAATATTTAGGGGGCACAGATACGCAGTATTTT,CASSEYLGGTDTQYF
once,TRBD1,TRBJ2-5,TRBV5-6,TGTGCCAGCAGCTTTACGGGACAGTGGATCCAGTACTTC,CASSFTGQWIQYF
-,TRBD1,TRBJ2-5,TRBV11-1,TGTGCCAGCAGCCGGGGCAGGGGGCGAGAGACCCAGTACTTC,CASSRGRGRETQYF
-,TRBD2,TRBJ2-7,TRBV18,TGTGCCAGCTCACCCCTCGCGGTAGCGGGGACCTACGAGCAGTACTTC,CASSPLAVAGTYEQYF
-,-,TRBJ1-2,TRBV5-1,TGCGCCAGCAGCTTTGGGGGCGGCGGCTACACCTTC,CASSFGGGGYTF
-,TRBD2,TRBJ2-3,TRBV13,TGTGCCAGCAGCACCTACTCCCGGACTAGCGGGAGGGCCGGGGCAGATACGCAGTATTTT,CASSTYSRTSGRAGADTQYF
-,TRBD1,TRBJ2-5,TRBV5-1,TGCGCCAGCAGCTTGGGCCCGGGACAGGGGCAAGAGACCCAGTACTTC,CASSLGPGQGQETQYF
-,-,TRBJ1-5,TRBV6-6,TGTGCCAGCAGCAAGTTCCGGCAGACTTTTAATCAGCCCCAGCATTTT,CASSKFRQTFNQPQHF
-,-,TRBJ2-7,TRBV10-1,TGCGCCAGCAGTGCAGGCGGGGTGAAAGAGCAGTACTTC,CASSAGGVKEQYF
-,-,TRBJ1-5,TRBV6-5,TGTGCCAGTCAATCTCAGGGCAATCAGCCCCAGCATTTT,CASQSQGNQPQHF